Shown below are 30 T cell receptor beta chains from a single sample sequenced in a study of regulatory T cells in long-lasting Graves disease. Arm-PCR of CDR3 regions with iRepertoire HTBI primers generated TCR beta libraries. TCRdb reanalysed the multiplex PCR reads using MiXCR and keeps one entry per CDR3 protein. The sample carries some 220,000 distinct CDR3 sequences, roughly a fifth recorded once. The time point here: newly diagnosed GD, antithyroid drugs for less than 3 months. There was RNA extracted from PBMCs, and the TCR library was made from it. These same data were also listed under a study on T cells in Graves' hyperthyroidism and ophthalmopathy.

Sequenced material: peripheral blood mononuclear cells (PBMCs), taken at new diagnosis, from a patient treated with antithyroid drugs. These TCRs come from a woman in her thirties with Graves disease.

This clonotype was recorded many times. V and J are TRBV24-1 and TRBJ2-3, with a weak D call TRBD1 (6 bases). The CDR3 runs 15 residues. V dropped 4 bases and J dropped 4 bases, with 14 bases sitting between them. Germline V gene data show CDR1 as KGHDR and CDR2 as SFDVKD. In nucleotides, the CDR3 is TGTGCCACCAGTGAACAGGGAGTGTTGGCAGATACGCAGTATTTT. It codes for CATSEQGVLADTQYF.

As concerns this clonotype: A much larger clone lies a single base off, so this may be a read error. This sequence joins TRBV19 and TRBJ2-5; no firm D call. Trimming took 1 base from V and 4 from J, leaving 13 bases between them. The length of the CDR3 is 15 residues. CDR1 and CDR2 from the germline V gene are LNHDA and SQIVND (reference sequence). DNA for the CDR3: TGTGCCAGTAGTATAGTAGAGGTTATTGGAGAGACCCAGTACTTC. Encoded protein: CASSIVEVIGETQYF.

This clonotype was seen many times. This sequence joins TRBV7-3 and TRBJ1-4; a possible D gene is TRBD1 (6 bases). This CDR3 is 16 amino acids long. Per germline, CDR1 SGHTA and CDR2 FQGTGA. Between the trimmed V and J ends, which lost 2 bases and 6 bases, there was a span of 16 bases. The CDR3: CASSLGSGPGDEKLFF. Written as DNA, the CDR3 is TGTGCCAGCAGCTTAGGATCGGGGCCAGGGGATGAAAAACTGTTTTTT.

This clonotype appeared many times. The V gene is TRBV5-1, the J gene TRBJ2-1; 7 bases align to TRBD2. Trimming cost V 2 bases and J 11 bases; bases outside gene matches: 7. Per the germline V gene, CDR1 is SGHRS and CDR2 is YFSETQ. The CDR3 is 13 residues long. The CDR3 is CASSFSGGLQQFF. Here the CDR3 DNA reads TGCGCCAGCAGCTTTTCGGGGGGACTCCAGCAGTTCTTC.

This clonotype showed up many times. The chain joins TRBV19 to TRBJ1-5; 10 bases match TRBD1. Germline V gene sequence: CDR1 LNHDA, CDR2 SQIVND (reference sequence). The CDR3 extends over 17 amino acids. V trimming: 3 bases; J trimming: 4 bases; junction bases outside the gene matches: 9. The CDR3 nucleotides are TGTGCCAGTAGTATTAGGGACAGGGGACGTATAAATCAGCCCCAGCATTTT. This codes for CASSIRDRGRINQPQHF.

This clonotype was seen repeatedly, ten times or more. The chain employs TRBV5-1 and TRBJ2-5; perhaps TRBD2 as D (5 bases). The CDR3 covers 16 residues. Trimming left V 0 bases short and J 1 base short, with 13 bases between. The germline V gene has CDR1 SGHRS and CDR2 YFSETQ. The CDR3 DNA follows: TGCGCCAGCAGCTTGGCTTTAGGCGGGCCCCAAGAGACCCAGTACTTC. As protein: CASSLALGGPQETQYF.

This clonotype was observed at least ten times. CDR3 residues: CASSVGGSIDEQYF. The CDR3 DNA reads TGTGCCAGCAGCGTCGGAGGGAGTATCGACGAGCAGTACTTC. The chain combines TRBV9 with TRBJ2-7; possible D gene TRBD2, 6 bases. The CDR3 length is 14 residues. Germline V lookup: CDR1 SGDLS, CDR2 YYNGEE. The germline V and J ends were trimmed by 2 bases and 5 bases, with 14 bases remaining between them.

There are many counts of this clonotype. V usage is TRBV10-3 and J usage is TRBJ1-6; no clear D. This CDR3 has 15 residues. Germline CDR1 is ENHRY and CDR2 is SYGVKD. V lost 3 bases, J lost 7 bases, and 13 bases lay in between. The CDR3 sequence: CAISDDGVGNSPLHF. The CDR3 DNA sequence: TGTGCCATCAGTGATGATGGGGTGGGGAATTCACCCCTCCACTTT.

This clonotype came up many times. The J gene is TRBJ1-5, the V gene TRBV2; D is undetermined. The germline CDR1 and CDR2 sequences are SNHLY and FYNNEI. Trimming left V 5 bases short and J 4 bases short, with 12 bases between. This CDR3 has 14 amino acids. CDR3 nucleotides: TGTGCCAGCAGTTTCGAGGCCGAGAATCAGCCCCAGCATTTT. Residues: CASSFEAENQPQHF.

Ten or more counts support this clonotype. The V gene is TRBV2, the J gene TRBJ1-6; 7 bases agree with TRBD1. Germline loops: CDR1 SNHLY, CDR2 FYNNEI. This CDR3 is built from 15 residues. After removal of 6 bases from V and 10 bases from J, the junction contained 12 bases not matched to a gene. DNA for the CDR3: TGTGCCAGCAGCCCCCGACAGGGAGTTTACTCACCCCTCCACTTT. This translates into CASSPRQGVYSPLHF.

The chain's CDR3 is CASSQGAGVNTDTQYF. The CDR3 coding sequence is TGTGCCAGCAGCCAAGGCGCGGGGGTAAACACAGATACGCAGTATTTT. The rearrangement links TRBV11-2 to TRBJ2-3, with 7 bases fitting TRBD2. CDR1 SGHAT and CDR2 FQNNGV come from the germline V gene. The CDR3 consists of 16 residues. V lost 5 bases and J lost 2; bases outside the gene matches: 10.

This clonotype was detected ten times or more. The chain uses TRBV10-3 and TRBJ2-3; D may be TRBD1 (5 bases). Germline V lookup: CDR1 ENHRY, CDR2 SYGVKD. The V end was cut by 0 bases, the J end by 1 base, with 8 bases between. CDR3 size: 15 residues. The CDR3 protein is CAISESEGGTDTQYF. CDR3 DNA sequence: TGTGCCATCAGTGAGTCGGAAGGGGGCACAGATACGCAGTATTTT.

This clonotype was seen repeatedly, ten times or more. This chain connects TRBV2 to TRBJ1-3, with D possibly matching TRBD1 (5 bases). V was trimmed by 5 bases and J by 4 bases, leaving 15 bases between them. Looked up from germline, CDR1 is SNHLY and CDR2 is FYNNEI. CDR3 length equals 15 residues. The CDR3 DNA follows: TGTGCCAGCAGTCTTAATGGGGCAGCGGGAAACACCATATATTTT. It encodes CASSLNGAAGNTIYF. The full variable domain, rest sourced from reference TRBV2 and TRBJ1-3, is EPEVTQTPSHQVTQMGQEVILRCVPISNHLYFYWYRQILGQKVEFLVSFYNNEISEKSEIFDDQFSVERPDGSNFTLKIRSTKLEDSAMYFCASSLNGAAGNTIYFGEGSWLTVV.

The V gene is TRBV5-1, the J gene TRBJ2-2; possible D gene TRBD2, 6 bases. Germline CDR1 SGHRS, CDR2 YFSETQ. The CDR3 consists of 16 residues. The V end lost 0 bases, the J end lost 0 bases, and 9 bases lay between the germline ends. Here the CDR3 DNA reads TGCGCCAGCAGCTTGGATAGCGGAGCGAACACCGGGGAGCTGTTTTTT. Protein sequence: CASSLDSGANTGELFF.

V usage is TRBV19 and J usage is TRBJ2-1; 10 bases agree with TRBD2. The CDR3 is 16 amino acids. The germline V gene encodes CDR1 LNHDA and CDR2 SQIVND (reference sequence). V lost 6 bases, J lost 2 bases, and 7 bases stayed unmatched. CDR3 amino acids: CASRSGTSEAYNEQFF. The CDR3 bases are TGTGCCAGTAGGTCGGGGACTAGCGAGGCCTACAATGAGCAGTTCTTC.

In this sample, this clonotype turned up many times. The chain combines TRBV30 with TRBJ2-2; 7 bases are shared with TRBD2. The germline V gene encodes CDR1 GTSNPN and CDR2 SVGIG (reference sequence). The CDR3 has 12 amino acids. Germline trimming cut 3 bases from V and 5 bases from J; bases unmatched to any gene: 0. CDR3: CAWSGGTGELFF. The CDR3 coding sequence is TGTGCCTGGAGCGGGGGGACCGGGGAGCTGTTTTTT.

To note about this clonotype: The conserved phenylalanine or tryptophan is not found at the CDR3 terminus, so this likely reflects a read error. The chain is built from TRBV3-1 and TRBJ1-6, with D uncertain. Germline lookup yields CDR1 LGHDT and CDR2 YNNKEL (reference sequence). The CDR3 runs 14 residues. CDR3 nucleotides: TGTGCCAGCAACTGGGGAGGGAGCAATTCGCCCCTCCACTGT. It specifies CASNWGGSNSPLHC.

This clonotype was found a few times. Given a much more abundant clone one base away, this may be a read error. This chain links TRBV29-1 with TRBJ2-3; TRBD1 matches at 9 bases. Matching the DNA end better, TRBJ1-5 makes the J call doubtful. This CDR3 is 13 amino acids long. Germline V lookup: CDR1 SQVTM, CDR2 ANQGSEA. The CDR3: CSVGDRVADTQHF. The CDR3 DNA follows: TGCAGCGTTGGGGACAGGGTAGCAGATACGCAGCATTTT.

This clonotype showed up many times. The chain has TRBV30 and TRBJ1-5, with 7 bases lining up with TRBD1. This CDR3 has 16 amino acids. Germline lookup yields CDR1 GTSNPN and CDR2 SVGIG (reference sequence). With 0 bases clipped from V and 2 bases from J, the junction kept 7 bases outside the gene matches. DNA of the CDR3: TGTGCCTGGAGTGTAAGGGGGCATCCAGGCAATCAGCCCCAGCATTTT. This translates into CAWSVRGHPGNQPQHF. The full variable domain, with the rest looked up from reference TRBV30 and TRBJ1-5, is SQTIHQWPATLVQPVGSPLSLECTVEGTSNPNLYWYRQAAGRGLQLLFYSVGIGQISSEVPQNLSASRPQDRQFILSSKKLLLSDSGFYLCAWSVRGHPGNQPQHFGDGTRLSIL.

This clonotype showed up many times. V usage is TRBV12-3 or TRBV12-4 and J usage is TRBJ2-2; a possible D gene is TRBD1 (6 bases). This CDR3 region has 13 residues. Trimming shortened V by 5 bases and J by 3 bases, and 7 bases separated the two germline ends. Here the CDR3 reads CASSDRHTGELFF. DNA for the CDR3: TGTGCCAGCAGTGACAGGCACACCGGGGAGCTGTTTTTT.

This clonotype was found many times. Here the CDR3 reads CASTKGLSSGGEGFEKLFF. Here the CDR3 DNA reads TGTGCCAGCACAAAGGGGCTCTCGTCGGGAGGGGAAGGATTCGAAAAACTGTTTTTT. This rearrangement joins TRBV6-1 to TRBJ1-4, with D perhaps TRBD1 (5 bases). V was trimmed by 7 bases and J by 8 bases, leaving 32 bases between them. Germline V gives CDR1 MNHNS, CDR2 SASEGT. The CDR3 contains 19 residues.

This clonotype was seen ten or more times. This sequence joins TRBV6-5 and TRBJ2-2; D is ambiguous. V lost 0 bases, J lost 3 bases, and 14 bases lay in between. The germline CDR1 and CDR2 sequences are MNHEY and SVGAGI. The CDR3 spans 17 residues. CDR3 sequence (DNA): TGTGCCAGCAGTTACTCGAAAGGGCCCCAGGACACCGGGGAGCTGTTTTTT. Protein product: CASSYSKGPQDTGELFF.

This clonotype was seen ten or more times. The CDR3 DNA follows: TGTGCCAGCAGTGCCCTAGCGGGGGGGGGCGGGGAGCTGTTTTTT. It translates to CASSALAGGGGELFF. The V and J genes are TRBV6-1 and TRBJ2-2, with 12 nucleotides matching TRBD2. Losses at the gene ends were 4 bases for V and 7 bases for J; bases not matched to a gene: 4. The germline CDR1 and CDR2 sequences are MNHNS and SASEGT. This CDR3 has 15 amino acids.

This clonotype has at least ten counts. The chain is built from TRBV25-1 and TRBJ1-2; a possible D gene is TRBD1 (5 bases). Trimming cost V 5 bases and J 0 bases, with 16 bases left between them. CDR1 and CDR2 from the germline V gene are MGHDK and SYGVNS. The CDR3 spans 16 residues. This CDR3 reads CASSRGRGSTNYGYTF. The DNA of the CDR3 is TGTGCCAGCAGTCGGGGCCGGGGGTCTACTAACTATGGCTACACCTTC.

Regarding this clonotype: The conserved phenylalanine or tryptophan normally closing the CDR3 is absent here, so this likely arose from a read error. This chain links TRBV27 with TRBJ2-5; 11 bases agree with TRBD2. This CDR3 region has 15 residues. In germline, CDR1 is MNHEY, CDR2 SMNVEV (reference sequence). The V segment lost 5 bases and the J segment 2 bases; nucleotides outside the gene matches: 4. The CDR3 loop is CASSRRLAGQETQYL. The CDR3 nucleotides read TGTGCCAGCAGTCGCCGACTAGCGGGGCAAGAGACCCAGTACCTC.

As regards this clonotype: This may come from a read error, since a much larger clone is one base off. V gene TRBV6-1 combines with J gene TRBJ1-4; 9 nucleotides agree with TRBD1. The CDR3 is 15 residues long. V dropped 8 bases and J dropped 2; count of bases not matched to a gene: 6. Germline CDR1 MNHNS, CDR2 SASEGT. This CDR3 reads CASDKGTGTNEKLFF. The CDR3 nucleotides read TGTGCCAGCGACAAGGGGACAGGGACTAATGAAAAACTGTTTTTT.

This clonotype was observed a handful of times. The chain uses TRBV4-1 and TRBJ1-2; D is unclear. V lost 7 bases to trimming and J lost 0 bases, with 9 bases between them. CDR1 and CDR2 (germline): MGHRA, YSYEKL. This CDR3 region has 13 residues. CDR3 region: CASMGGPNYGYTF. CDR3 coding DNA: TGCGCCAGCATGGGCGGACCTAACTATGGCTACACCTTC.

The CDR3 loop reads CASTFEGKNTEAFF. DNA for the CDR3: TGTGCCAGCACCTTTGAAGGGAAGAACACTGAAGCTTTCTTT. This chain connects TRBV5-5 to TRBJ1-1; D uncertain. V lost 6 bases and J lost 1, with 13 bases in between. The CDR3 loop spans 14 amino acids. Per germline, CDR1 SGHKS and CDR2 YYEKEE (reference sequence). Filled out from reference TRBV5-5 and TRBJ1-1, the complete variable domain reads DAGVTQSPTHLIKTRGQQVTLRCSPISGHKSVSWYQQVLGQGPQFIFQYYEKEERGRGNFPDRFSARQFPNYSSELNVNALLLGDSALYLCASTFEGKNTEAFFGQGTRLTVV.

This clonotype was counted at least ten times. The V and J genes are TRBV6-2 or TRBV6-3 and TRBJ2-3; D unclear. CDR3 length: 12 amino acids. CDR1 is MNHEY, CDR2 SVGEGT, per germline. V gave up 5 bases and J gave up 6 bases, with 9 bases separating them. The CDR3 reads CASSVRIDTQYF. Here the CDR3 DNA reads TGTGCCAGCAGTGTGAGGATCGATACGCAGTATTTT.

Ten or more counts support this clonotype. The chain carries TRBV28 and TRBJ1-5; no clear D gene. The CDR3 length is 16 residues. Per the germline V gene, CDR1 is MDHEN and CDR2 is SYDVKM. V lost 5 bases, J lost 5 bases, and 19 bases lay in between. The chain's CDR3 is CASSQLTGRGHQPQHF. The CDR3 nucleotides read TGTGCCAGCAGTCAACTTACCGGCCGGGGTCATCAGCCCCAGCATTTT.